This T cell receptor (beta chain) was sequenced in a study of cytomegalovirus exposure and HLA in healthy donors. This clone was observed a few times. Antigen: not known. PCR was performed using 60 Vbeta and 13 Jbeta primers. TCRdb's table, derived via immunoSEQ multiplex PCR, lists solely in-frame clones and lacks some. The data contain 120,000 or so clones, about 78% of them singletons. Study-wide points: Sequence variants that were highly shared formed a cluster that was likely a sequencing artifact.

The sample was PBMCs. The sequence was collected from a woman in her thirties or forties in good health and CMV-seropositive.

CDR3 sequence reads: CASSLGSGDVYNEQFF. The CDR3 DNA is TGTGCCAGCAGCTTGGGCTCAGGGGACGTCTACAATGAGCAGTTCTTC. The chain links TRBV5-4 to TRBJ2-1; a possible D gene is TRBD1 (6 bases). The CDR3 loop spans 16 amino acids. From germline, CDR1 is SGHNT and CDR2 YYREEE (reference sequence). Trimming shortened V by 0 bases and J by 3 bases, and 13 bases separated the two germline ends.